This TCR beta chain appears in the sequencing data of a study of T cell responses to AZD1222 COVID-19 vaccine. Study-level findings and limits: Reportedly, nearly half the spike-specific TCRs target unmutated variant regions. Across spike, vaccine-associated CD4 TCRs were found, dominant at 160-218 and 743-854.

Regarding this clone: Its specificity is not known.

Trimming removed 3 bases from V and 7 bases from J, with 15 bases in between. Germline V gene lookup returns CDR1 LNHDA and CDR2 SQIVND (reference sequence). This CDR3 is 15 amino acids long. Sequencing used immunoSEQ multiplex PCR; TCRdb keeps in-frame clones, though not all of them. The repertoire holds over 130,000 clones, with around nine tenths as singletons. The TCR originated in an adult in good health. The sample was peripheral blood, taken on day 0 of AZD1222 vaccination. The chain combines TRBV19 with TRBJ1-4; unclear D gene. In DNA, the CDR3 is TGTGCCAGTAGTATTAACCGGGCCGAGGGTGAAAAACTGTTTTTT. The encoded protein is CASSINRAEGEKLFF.